This T cell receptor beta chain comes out of a study of T cells in tuberculosis. Study-level background: A South African cohort included IGRA-negative adolescents, latently infected IGRA-positive adolescents and adults with active tuberculosis.

Remarks on this clone: Its cognate antigen is unknown.

The protocol was immunoSEQ multiplex PCR, while the TCRdb copy is restricted to in-frame clones and leaves out a portion. The repertoire holds about 49,000 clones, with roughly 96% as singletons. Overall study findings and caveats: A GMM-specific repertoire classifier reached roughly 90% accuracy, AUROC 0.85 to 0.95. Active tuberculosis patients had shorter CDR3-alpha; the beta difference was nonsignificant.

Time point given: new active TB diagnosis, blood taken before or within 7 days of starting treatment. Confirmation came from sputum smear and/or culture positivity for M. tuberculosis. This sample comprised PBMCs, obtained at tuberculosis diagnosis. The clonotype originates from an adult with tuberculosis.

CDR3 sequence (DNA): TGTGCCAGCAGCCAACCCAGGACAGGGTACAATGAGCAGTTCTTC. It specifies CASSQPRTGYNEQFF. The chain employs TRBV14 and TRBJ2-1; 8 bases match TRBD1. Trimming cost V 2 bases and J 4 bases; bases outside gene matches: 4. Germline V gene lookup returns CDR1 SGHDN and CDR2 FVKESK. The CDR3 runs 15 residues.